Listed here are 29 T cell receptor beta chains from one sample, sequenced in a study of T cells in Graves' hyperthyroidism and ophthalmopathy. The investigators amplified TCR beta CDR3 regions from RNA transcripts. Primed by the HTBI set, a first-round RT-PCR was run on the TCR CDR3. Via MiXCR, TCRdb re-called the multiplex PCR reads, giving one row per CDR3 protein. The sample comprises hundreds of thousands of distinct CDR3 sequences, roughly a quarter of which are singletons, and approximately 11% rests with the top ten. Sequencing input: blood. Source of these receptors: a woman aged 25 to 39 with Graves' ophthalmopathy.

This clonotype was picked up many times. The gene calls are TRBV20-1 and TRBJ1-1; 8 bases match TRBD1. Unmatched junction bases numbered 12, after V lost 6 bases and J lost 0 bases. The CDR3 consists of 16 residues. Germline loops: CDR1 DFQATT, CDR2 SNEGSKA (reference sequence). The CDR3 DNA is TGCAGTGCGCGAGATTACACAGGGGGATTGAACACTGAAGCTTTCTTT. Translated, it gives CSARDYTGGLNTEAFF.

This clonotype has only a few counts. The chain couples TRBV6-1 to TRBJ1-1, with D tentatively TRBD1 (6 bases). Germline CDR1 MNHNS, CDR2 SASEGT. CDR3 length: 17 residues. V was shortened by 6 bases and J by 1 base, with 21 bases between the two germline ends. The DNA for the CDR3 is TGTGCCAGCAGACACGGGGGGGCGGATCACGGGAACACTGAAGCTTTCTTT. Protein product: CASRHGGADHGNTEAFF.

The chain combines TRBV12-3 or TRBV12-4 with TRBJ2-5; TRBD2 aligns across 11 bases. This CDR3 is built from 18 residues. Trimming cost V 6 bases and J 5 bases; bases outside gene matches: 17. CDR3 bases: TGTGCCAGCAGCCTCGGCGGTAGCGGGGGGGCCAAGACTGAGACCCAGTACTTC. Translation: CASSLGGSGGAKTETQYF.

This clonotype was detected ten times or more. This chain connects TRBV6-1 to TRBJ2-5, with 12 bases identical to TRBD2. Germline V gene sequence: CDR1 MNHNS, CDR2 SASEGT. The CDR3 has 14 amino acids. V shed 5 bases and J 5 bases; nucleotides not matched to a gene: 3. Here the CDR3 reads CASSLAGGHETQYF. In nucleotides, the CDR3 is TGTGCCAGCAGTCTAGCGGGGGGGCACGAGACCCAGTACTTC.

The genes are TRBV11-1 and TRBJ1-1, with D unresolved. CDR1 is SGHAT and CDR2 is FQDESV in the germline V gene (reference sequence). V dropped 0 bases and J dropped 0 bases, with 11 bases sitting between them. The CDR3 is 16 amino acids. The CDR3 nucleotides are TGTGCCAGCAGCTTAGCGCTAACTCCGGTGAACACTGAAGCTTTCTTT. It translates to CASSLALTPVNTEAFF. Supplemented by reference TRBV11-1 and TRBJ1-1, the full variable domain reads EAEVAQSPRYKITEKSQAVAFWCDPISGHATLYWYRQILGQGPELLVQFQDESVVDDSQLPKDRFSAERLKGVDSTLKIQPAELGDSAMYLCASSLALTPVNTEAFFGQGTRLTVV.

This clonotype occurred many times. Written as DNA, the CDR3 is TGTGCCAGCAGCCCCCTCGGGACCCATGATCAGCCCCAGCATTTT. Protein sequence: CASSPLGTHDQPQHF. The rearrangement uses TRBV5-5 and TRBJ1-5; a weak D match, TRBD1 (5 bases). The CDR3 extends over 15 amino acids. Trimming took 4 bases from V and 5 from J, leaving 16 bases between them. CDR1 and CDR2 (germline): SGHKS, YYEKEE (reference sequence). The complete variable domain, with remaining parts taken from reference TRBV5-5 and TRBJ1-5, reads DAGVTQSPTHLIKTRGQQVTLRCSPISGHKSVSWYQQVLGQGPQFIFQYYEKEERGRGNFPDRFSARQFPNYSSELNVNALLLGDSALYLCASSPLGTHDQPQHFGDGTRLSIL.

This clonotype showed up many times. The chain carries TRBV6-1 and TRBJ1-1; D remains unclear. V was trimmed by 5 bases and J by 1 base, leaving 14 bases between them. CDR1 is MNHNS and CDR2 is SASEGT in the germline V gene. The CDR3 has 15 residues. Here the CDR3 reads CASSRGKYPNTEAFF. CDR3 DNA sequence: TGTGCCAGCAGTAGAGGGAAATACCCGAACACTGAAGCTTTCTTT.

CDR3 region: CATSIQGSHGYTF. For the CDR3, the DNA is TGTGCCACCAGCATCCAGGGGTCCCATGGCTACACCTTC. The rearrangement links TRBV15 to TRBJ1-2; the D gene is possibly TRBD1 (6 bases). Germline CDR1 reads LNHNV; CDR2 reads YYDKDF (reference sequence). The CDR3 totals 13 residues. V shed 4 bases and J shed 6 bases, with 12 bases lying between them.

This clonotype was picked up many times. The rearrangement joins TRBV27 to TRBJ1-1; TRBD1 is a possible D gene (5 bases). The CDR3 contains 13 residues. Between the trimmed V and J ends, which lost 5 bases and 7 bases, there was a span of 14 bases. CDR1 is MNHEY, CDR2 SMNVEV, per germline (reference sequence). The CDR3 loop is CASSLEGPNEAFF. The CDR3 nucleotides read TGTGCCAGCAGTCTGGAGGGGCCGAATGAAGCTTTCTTT.

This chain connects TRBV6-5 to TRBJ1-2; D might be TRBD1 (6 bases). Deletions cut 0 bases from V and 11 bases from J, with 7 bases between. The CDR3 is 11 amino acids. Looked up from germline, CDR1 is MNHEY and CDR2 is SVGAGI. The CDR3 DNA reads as TGTGCCAGCAGTTACTCGGGGGCTTACACCTTC. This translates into CASSYSGAYTF.

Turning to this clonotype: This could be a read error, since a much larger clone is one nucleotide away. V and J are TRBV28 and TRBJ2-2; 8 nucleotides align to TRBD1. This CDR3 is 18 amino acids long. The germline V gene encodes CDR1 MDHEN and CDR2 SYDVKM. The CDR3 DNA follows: TGTGCCAACAGTCTTCTTAGATCGGGACAGGTTCCCACCGGGGAGCTGTTTTTT. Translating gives CANSLLRSGQVPTGELFF.

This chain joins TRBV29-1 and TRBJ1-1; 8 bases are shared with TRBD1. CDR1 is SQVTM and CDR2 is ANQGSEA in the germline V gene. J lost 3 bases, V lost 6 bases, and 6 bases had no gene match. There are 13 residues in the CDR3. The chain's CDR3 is CSVGQGWDTEAFF. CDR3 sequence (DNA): TGCAGCGTAGGACAGGGTTGGGACACTGAAGCTTTCTTT.

The CDR3 loop is CSVEGAGTGELFF. The CDR3 region has the DNA TGCAGCGTTGAGGGGGCAGGCACCGGGGAGCTGTTTTTT. The chain combines TRBV29-1 with TRBJ2-2; TRBD1 is a possible D gene (6 bases). V lost 3 bases, J lost 4 bases, and 9 bases lay in between. This CDR3 has 13 amino acids. Germline V lookup: CDR1 SQVTM, CDR2 ANQGSEA.

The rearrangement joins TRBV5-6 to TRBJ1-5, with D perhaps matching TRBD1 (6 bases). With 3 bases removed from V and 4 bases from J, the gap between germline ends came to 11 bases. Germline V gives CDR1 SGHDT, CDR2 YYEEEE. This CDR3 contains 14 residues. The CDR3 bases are TGTGCCAGCAGCTCGGGACACAGAAATCAGCCCCAGCATTTT. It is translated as CASSSGHRNQPQHF. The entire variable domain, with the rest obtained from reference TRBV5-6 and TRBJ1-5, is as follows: DAGVTQSPTHLIKTRGQQVTLRCSPKSGHDTVSWYQQALGQGPQFIFQYYEEEERQRGNFPDRFSGHQFPNYSSELNVNALLLGDSALYLCASSSGHRNQPQHFGDGTRLSIL.

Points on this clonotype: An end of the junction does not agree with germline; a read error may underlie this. The CDR3 DNA sequence: TGCGCCAGCAGCTTGGCCGGGGAGGGTACGGACACTGAAGCTTGCTTT. This sequence encodes CASSLAGEGTDTEACF. This chain uses TRBV5-1 with TRBJ1-1; maybe TRBD1 (5 bases). The CDR3 loop spans 16 amino acids. CDR1 SGHRS and CDR2 YFSETQ come from the germline V gene.

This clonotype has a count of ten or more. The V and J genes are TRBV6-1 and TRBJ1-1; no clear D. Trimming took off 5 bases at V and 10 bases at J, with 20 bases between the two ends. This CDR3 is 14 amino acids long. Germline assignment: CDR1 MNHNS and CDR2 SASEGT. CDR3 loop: CASSKSLTGERAFF. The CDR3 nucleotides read TGTGCCAGCAGTAAAAGCTTGACCGGTGAGCGAGCTTTCTTT.

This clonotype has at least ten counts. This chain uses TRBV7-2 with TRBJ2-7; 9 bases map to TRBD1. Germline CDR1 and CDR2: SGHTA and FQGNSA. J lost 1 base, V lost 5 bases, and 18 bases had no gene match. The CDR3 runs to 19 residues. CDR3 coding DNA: TGTGCCAGCAGCCCACTTCCGGGACAGGGACCCCACTTATCCTACGAGCAGTACTTC. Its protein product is CASSPLPGQGPHLSYEQYF.

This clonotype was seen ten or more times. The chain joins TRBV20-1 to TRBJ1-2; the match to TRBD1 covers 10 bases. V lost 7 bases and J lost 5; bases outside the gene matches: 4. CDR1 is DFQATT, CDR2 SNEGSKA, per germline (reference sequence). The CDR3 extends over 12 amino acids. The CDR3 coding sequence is TGCAGTGAGTCGGGACAGGGGTATGGCTACACCTTC. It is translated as CSESGQGYGYTF.

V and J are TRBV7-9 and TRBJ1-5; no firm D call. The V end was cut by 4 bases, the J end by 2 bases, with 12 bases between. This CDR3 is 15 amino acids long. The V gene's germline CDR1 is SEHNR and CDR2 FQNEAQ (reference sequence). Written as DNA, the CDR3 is TGTGCCAGCAGCTATAACTCGGAAGGCAATCAGCCCCAGCATTTT. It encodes CASSYNSEGNQPQHF.

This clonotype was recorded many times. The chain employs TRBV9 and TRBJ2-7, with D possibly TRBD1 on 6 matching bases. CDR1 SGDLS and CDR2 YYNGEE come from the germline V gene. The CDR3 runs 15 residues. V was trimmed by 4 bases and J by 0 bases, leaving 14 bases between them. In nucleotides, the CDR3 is TGTGCCAGCAGCCCACTGACAGGTGGCTCCTACGAGCAGTACTTC. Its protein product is CASSPLTGGSYEQYF. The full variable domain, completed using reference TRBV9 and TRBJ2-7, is DSGVTQTPKHLITATGQRVTLRCSPRSGDLSVYWYQQSLDQGLQFLIQYYNGEERAKGNILERFSAQQFPDLHSELNLSSLELGDSALYFCASSPLTGGSYEQYFGPGTRLTVT.

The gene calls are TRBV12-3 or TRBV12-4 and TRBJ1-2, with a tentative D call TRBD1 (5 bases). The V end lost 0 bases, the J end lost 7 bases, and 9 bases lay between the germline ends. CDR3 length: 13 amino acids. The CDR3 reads CASSLARETGYTF. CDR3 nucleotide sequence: TGTGCCAGCAGTTTAGCCAGGGAAACTGGCTACACCTTC.

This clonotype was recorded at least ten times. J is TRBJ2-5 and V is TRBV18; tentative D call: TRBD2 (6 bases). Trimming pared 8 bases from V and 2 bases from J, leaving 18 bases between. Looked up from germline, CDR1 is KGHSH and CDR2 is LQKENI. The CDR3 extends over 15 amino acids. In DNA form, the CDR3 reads TGTGCCAGCAGCCCCAGGGACCGGGGGCAAGAGACCCAGTACTTC. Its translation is CASSPRDRGQETQYF. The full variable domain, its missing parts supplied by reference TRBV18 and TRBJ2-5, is NAGVMQNPRHLVRRRGQEARLRCSPMKGHSHVYWYRQLPEEGLKFMVYLQKENIIDESGMPKERFSAEFPKEGPSILRIQQVVRGDSAAYFCASSPRDRGQETQYFGPGTRLLVL.

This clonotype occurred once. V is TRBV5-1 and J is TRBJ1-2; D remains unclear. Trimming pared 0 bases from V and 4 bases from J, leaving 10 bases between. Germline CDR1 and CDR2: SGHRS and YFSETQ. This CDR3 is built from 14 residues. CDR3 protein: CASSLAALGYGYTF. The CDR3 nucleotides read TGCGCCAGCAGCTTGGCGGCACTAGGCTATGGCTACACCTTC.

The CDR3 protein is CASSTTDYEQYF. DNA for the CDR3: TGTGCCAGCAGCACGACAGACTACGAGCAGTACTTC. This rearrangement joins TRBV11-2 to TRBJ2-7, with a tentative D call TRBD1 (5 bases). V lost 5 bases and J lost 3, with 8 bases in between. The CDR3 has 12 residues. The germline V gene has CDR1 SGHAT and CDR2 FQNNGV.

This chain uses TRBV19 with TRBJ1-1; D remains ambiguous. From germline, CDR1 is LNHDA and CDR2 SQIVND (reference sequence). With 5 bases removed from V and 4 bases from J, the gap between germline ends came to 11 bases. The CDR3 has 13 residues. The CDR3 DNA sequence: TGTGCCAGTAGTGTACCAGGCTTCACTGAAGCTTTCTTT. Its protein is CASSVPGFTEAFF.

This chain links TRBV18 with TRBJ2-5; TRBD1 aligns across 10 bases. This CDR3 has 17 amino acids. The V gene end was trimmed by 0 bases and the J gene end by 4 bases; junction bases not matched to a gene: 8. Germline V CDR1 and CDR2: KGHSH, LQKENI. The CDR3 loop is CASSPPTTGGMGETQYF. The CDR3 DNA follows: TGTGCCAGCTCACCACCGACGACAGGGGGCATGGGAGAGACCCAGTACTTC.

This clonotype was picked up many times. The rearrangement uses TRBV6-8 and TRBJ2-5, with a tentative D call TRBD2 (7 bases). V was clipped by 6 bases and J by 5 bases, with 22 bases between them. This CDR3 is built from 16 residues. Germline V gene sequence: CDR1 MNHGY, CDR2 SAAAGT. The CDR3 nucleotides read TGTGCCAGCAGCTCCCTCTCGCGGGGGCTTAAGGAGACCCAGTACTTC. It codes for CASSSLSRGLKETQYF.

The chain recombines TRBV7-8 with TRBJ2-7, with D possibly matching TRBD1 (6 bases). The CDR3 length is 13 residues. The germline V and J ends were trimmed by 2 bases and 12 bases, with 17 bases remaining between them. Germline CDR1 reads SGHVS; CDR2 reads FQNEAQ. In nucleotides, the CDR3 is TGTGCCAGCAGCTTAACCCAGGGGCGAGCTAGGTACTTC. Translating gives CASSLTQGRARYF.

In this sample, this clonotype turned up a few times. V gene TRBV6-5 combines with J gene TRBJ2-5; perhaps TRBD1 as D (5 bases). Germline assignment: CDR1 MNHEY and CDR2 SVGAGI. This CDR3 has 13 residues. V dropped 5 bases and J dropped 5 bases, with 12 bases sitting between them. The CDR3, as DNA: TGTGCCAGCAGTCTACAGGTTCGGGAGACCCAGTACTTC. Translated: CASSLQVRETQYF.